A single T cell receptor beta chain is shown here with its context. What it recognizes is unknown. This sample is part of a study of blood T cell dynamics during melanoma immunotherapy. Study-level background: Standard first-line treatment here was pembrolizumab or nivolumab plus ipilimumab in metastatic melanoma.

The germline CDR1 and CDR2 sequences are KGHSH and LQKENI. The CDR3 sequence is 14 residues long. V dropped 3 bases and J dropped 3 bases, with 12 bases sitting between them. Time point given: pre-treatment baseline. Samples come from before therapy and from week 3 after the first blockade cycle. Apart from a couple of fast progressors, RECIST 1.1 response was judged 12 weeks post-infusion. Whole-study results and caveats: It remained unknown if the driving T cell clones were melanoma-specific.

Sequenced by immunoSEQ multiplex PCR; TCRdb stores in-frame clones only, minus some. The sample has 8,500 to 10,000 clones, 85% to 90% seen once; the top ten hold 30% to 40%. Sample: blood, taken from a patient treated with checkpoint blockade. The chain recombines TRBV18 with TRBJ2-7, with D perhaps TRBD1 or TRBD2 (5 bases each). The clonotype originates from a human donor with melanoma. The DNA of the CDR3 is TGTGCCAGCTCACCCGCCCCGAGGGGCTACGAGCAGTACTTC. Translated: CASSPAPRGYEQYF. Filled out from reference TRBV18 and TRBJ2-7, the complete variable domain reads NAGVMQNPRHLVRRRGQEARLRCSPMKGHSHVYWYRQLPEEGLKFMVYLQKENIIDESGMPKERFSAEFPKEGPSILRIQQVVRGDSAAYFCASSPAPRGYEQYFGPGTRLTVT.